This T cell receptor beta chain was sequenced during a study of T cell responses to AZD1222 COVID-19 vaccine. The study, taken as a whole, reports: At 160-218 and 743-854, vaccine-associated CD4 TCRs were dominant, and they spanned spike. Clonal diversity may have been underestimated, and the donors were mostly white British, with more females than males.

Assay: immunoSEQ multiplex PCR; the TCRdb copy retains only in-frame clones and omits some. This table has around 99,000 clones, roughly 87% appearing once. Comment on this clone: Its antigen is undetermined.

The sample here was peripheral blood, taken on day 0 of AZD1222 vaccination. The source of this sequence is an adult in good health.

The CDR3 DNA follows: TGTGCCATCAGGGAAACGGACAGCCAAGAGACCCAGTACTTC. Translation gives CAIRETDSQETQYF. This chain connects TRBV10-3 to TRBJ2-5; possible D gene TRBD1, 6 bases. Trimming shortened V by 6 bases and J by 1 base, and 12 bases separated the two germline ends. The CDR3 is 14 residues long. CDR1 and CDR2 from the germline V gene are ENHRY and SYGVKD.